What follows are 27 T cell receptor beta chains derived from one specimen sequenced in a study of Graves' ophthalmopathy and Graves' hyperthyroidism. Beta-chain TCR CDR3 regions were amplified from RNA transcripts. An opening RT-PCR round employed HTBI primers and preceded a second-round multiplex PCR. TCRdb redid the calling of the multiplex PCR reads with MiXCR, one entry per CDR3 protein. The sample consists of about 550,000 distinct CDR3 sequences, about two fifths of them appearing once. The sequenced material came from peripheral blood or thyroid tissue (not recorded which). The receptor set was obtained from an adult man with Graves' hyperthyroidism.

There are many counts of this clonotype. The CDR3 sequence is CASRPRGGTGTYEQYF. The CDR3 DNA reads TGTGCCAGTAGACCCCGAGGGGGCACCGGAACCTACGAGCAGTACTTC. The J gene is TRBJ2-7, the V gene TRBV19, with 7 bases identical to TRBD1. With 6 bases clipped from V and 2 bases from J, the junction kept 13 bases outside the gene matches. The CDR3 runs 16 residues. Germline CDR1 LNHDA, CDR2 SQIVND (reference sequence).

This clonotype was detected many times. The V call is TRBV7-2, the J call TRBJ2-5; the match to TRBD1 covers 7 bases. From germline, CDR1 is SGHTA and CDR2 FQGNSA. This CDR3 is built from 13 residues. Germline trimming cut 9 bases from V and 2 bases from J; bases unmatched to any gene: 6. The CDR3 protein is CARETGSQETQYF. CDR3 bases: TGTGCCAGGGAGACAGGGTCTCAAGAGACCCAGTACTTC. Combining the CDR3 with reference TRBV7-2 and TRBJ2-5 gives the whole variable domain GAGVSQSPSNKVTEKGKDVELRCDPISGHTALYWYRQSLGQGLEFLIYFQGNSAPDKSGLPSDRFSAERTGGSVSTLTIQRTQQEDSAVYLCARETGSQETQYFGPGTRLLVL.

The V call is TRBV25-1, the J call TRBJ2-7, with TRBD2 matching 7 bases. Germline V gene lookup returns CDR1 MGHDK and CDR2 SYGVNS. The CDR3 consists of 14 residues. CDR3 sequence reads: CARGEGLTYYEQYF. CDR3 sequence (DNA): TGTGCTAGAGGTGAGGGACTAACCTACTACGAGCAGTACTTC.

This clonotype occurred many times. A read error may produce the germline difference seen at one junction end. This chain uses TRBV7-2 with TRBJ2-2; D is perhaps TRBD2 (5 bases). The CDR3 runs to 15 residues. From germline, CDR1 is SGHTA and CDR2 FQGNSA. DNA of the CDR3: TGTGCCAGCAGCCTAGCAGAGATCGGCACCGGGGAGCTGTTTTTT. Its translation: CASSLAEIGTGELFF.

This clonotype is labeled medium-sized (0.01 to 0.1%). The DNA of the CDR3 is TGTGCCACCGCGACTTCTAACTATGGCTACACCTTC. It encodes CATATSNYGYTF. The chain joins TRBV10-3 to TRBJ1-2; D is undetermined. V was cut by 10 bases and J by 0 bases, with 9 bases left in between. The CDR3 sequence is 12 residues long. Germline values: CDR1 ENHRY, CDR2 SYGVKD.

This clonotype has a handful of counts. This chain connects TRBV6-2 or TRBV6-3 to TRBJ1-1, with TRBD1 identical over 7 bases. Germline CDR1 MNHEY, CDR2 SVGEGT. This CDR3 spans 16 amino acids. V shed 6 bases and J 0 bases; nucleotides not matched to a gene: 10. CDR3 nucleotides: TGTGCCAGCAGGCCCGGGACAGCGCCTTTGAACACTGAAGCTTTCTTT. It yields the protein CASRPGTAPLNTEAFF.

There are many counts of this clonotype. This chain uses TRBV29-1 with TRBJ1-1; weak D call: TRBD1 (5 bases). From germline, CDR1 is SQVTM and CDR2 ANQGSEA. V lost 7 bases to trimming and J lost 1 base, with 10 bases between them. This CDR3 has 12 amino acids. The CDR3 bases are TGCAGCGATGGCCAGGGGAACACTGAAGCTTTCTTT. Its protein is CSDGQGNTEAFF.

This chain connects TRBV20-1 to TRBJ2-2, with D maybe TRBD1 (6 bases). The germline V gene encodes CDR1 DFQATT and CDR2 SNEGSKA (reference sequence). This CDR3 contains 16 residues. The ends were cut back, 0 bases at V and 1 base at J, with 12 bases in the middle. DNA for the CDR3: TGCAGTGCTAGAGATCCACAGGGAGAGAACACCGGGGAGCTGTTTTTT. Its translation: CSARDPQGENTGELFF.

In this sample, this clonotype turned up many times. The chain couples TRBV10-3 to TRBJ2-2; D not certain. Germline loops: CDR1 ENHRY, CDR2 SYGVKD. The V and J ends lost 1 base and 1 base respectively, with 13 bases between them. The length of the CDR3 is 17 residues. This chain's CDR3 is CAISEFPWQKNTGELFF. The CDR3 bases are TGTGCCATCAGTGAGTTTCCTTGGCAGAAGAACACCGGGGAGCTGTTTTTT.

The chain links TRBV14 to TRBJ2-3; 8 positions match TRBD2. Germline V gene data show CDR1 as SGHDN and CDR2 as FVKESK. The CDR3 sequence is 16 residues long. V lost 4 bases to trimming and J lost 0 bases; unmatched junction nucleotides: 6. This chain's CDR3 is CASSRDSGASTDTQYF. The CDR3, as DNA: TGTGCCAGCAGCCGAGATAGCGGGGCTAGCACAGATACGCAGTATTTT.

This clonotype was detected a few times. The genes are TRBV2 and TRBJ1-2; D is perhaps TRBD1 (6 bases). The CDR3 is made up of 15 amino acids. Trimming removed 6 bases from V and 0 bases from J, with 14 bases in between. CDR1 SNHLY and CDR2 FYNNEI come from the germline V gene. The CDR3 protein is CASRADSFPNYGYTF. CDR3 nucleotides: TGTGCCAGCAGGGCGGACAGCTTCCCTAACTATGGCTACACCTTC.

This clonotype was seen once. The chain uses TRBV28 and TRBJ2-7; TRBD2 is a possible D gene (6 bases). The CDR3 length is 16 residues. CDR1 and CDR2 (germline): MDHEN, SYDVKM. V gave up 3 bases and J gave up 0 bases, with 15 bases separating them. The CDR3 DNA sequence: TGTGCCAGCAGTTTTGTGGTCGGTAGCGGCTCCTACGAGCAGTACTTC. It yields the protein CASSFVVGSGSYEQYF.

This clonotype was seen at least ten times. The chain carries TRBV5-4 and TRBJ2-5, with a tentative D call TRBD2 (5 bases). Trimming took off 0 bases at V and 1 base at J, with 13 bases between the two ends. The CDR3 sequence is 16 residues long. Germline CDR1 SGHNT, CDR2 YYREEE (reference sequence). The CDR3 region is CASSLGWELTQETQYF. As DNA, the CDR3 is TGTGCCAGCAGCTTGGGCTGGGAGTTGACCCAAGAGACCCAGTACTTC.

The table lists this clonotype with many counts. V gene TRBV12-5 combines with J gene TRBJ1-1; maybe TRBD1 (6 bases). Germline V CDR1 and CDR2: LGHNT, FRNRAP. Trimming shortened V by 6 bases and J by 8 bases, and 13 bases separated the two germline ends. The CDR3 loop spans 12 amino acids. The CDR3 nucleotides are TGTGCTAGTGGCCGGACAGCCGGCGAAGCTTTCTTT. Encoded protein: CASGRTAGEAFF.

This clonotype was detected ten times or more. J is TRBJ2-7 and V is TRBV24-1; 12 bases are shared with TRBD2. The CDR3 loop spans 16 amino acids. Germline lookup yields CDR1 KGHDR and CDR2 SFDVKD. Trimming cost V 4 bases and J 2 bases; bases outside gene matches: 5. This CDR3 reads CATSDQTSGGAYEQYF. In nucleotides, the CDR3 is TGTGCCACCAGTGACCAGACTAGCGGGGGAGCCTACGAGCAGTACTTC.

The gene calls are TRBV7-9 and TRBJ1-1; weak D call: TRBD1 (6 bases). Germline V gene lookup returns CDR1 SEHNR and CDR2 FQNEAQ (reference sequence). The CDR3 runs 13 residues. V lost 7 bases to trimming and J lost 4 bases, with 13 bases between them. The DNA of the CDR3 is TGTGCCAGCATCCCGGGACACGGCACTGAAGCTTTCTTT. Translated, it gives CASIPGHGTEAFF. Using reference TRBV7-9 and TRBJ1-1 for the parts outside the CDR3, the full variable domain is DTGVSQNPRHKITKRGQNVTFRCDPISEHNRLYWYRQTLGQGPEFLTYFQNEAQLEKSRLLSDRFSAERPKGSFSTLEIQRTEQGDSAMYLCASIPGHGTEAFFGQGTRLTVV.

This clonotype was counted only a few times. This chain connects TRBV29-1 to TRBJ2-2; 7 nucleotides align to TRBD1. CDR3 length: 14 amino acids. Germline V CDR1 and CDR2: SQVTM, ANQGSEA. Unmatched junction bases numbered 5, after V lost 7 bases and J lost 0 bases. CDR3 nucleotide sequence: TGCAGCGCTACCGGGACAGCGAACACCGGGGAGCTGTTTTTT. It yields the protein CSATGTANTGELFF.

Worth noting for this clonotype: The conserved phenylalanine or tryptophan is not found at the CDR3 terminus, so this likely reflects a read error. V gene TRBV12-3 or TRBV12-4 combines with J gene TRBJ1-5, with unresolved D. The CDR3 is 13 amino acids. V was shortened by 6 bases and J by 4 bases, with 10 bases between the two germline ends. CDR3 amino acids: CASSLIGNQPQHL. The CDR3 DNA reads as TGTGCCAGCAGCTTAATAGGGAATCAGCCCCAGCATCTT.

This clonotype was counted at least ten times. The V call is TRBV7-2, the J call TRBJ2-7; no firm D call. The CDR3 is 14 amino acids. Germline V gene data show CDR1 as SGHTA and CDR2 as FQGNSA. The V gene lost 2 bases and the J gene lost 3 bases, with 11 bases spanning the gap. The chain's CDR3 is CASSLTYTDYEQYF. CDR3 DNA: TGTGCCAGCAGCTTAACTTACACGGACTACGAGCAGTACTTC.

As concerns this clonotype: A read error may produce the germline difference seen at one junction end. V is TRBV14 and J is TRBJ1-1; D is ambiguous. The CDR3 is 16 amino acids. CDR1 and CDR2 from the germline V gene are SGHDN and FVKESK. CDR3 in amino acids: CASSQDRTAMNIEAFF. CDR3 coding DNA: TGTGCCAGCAGCCAGGATAGAACAGCCATGAACATTGAAGCTTTCTTT.

This clonotype appeared many times. The chain has TRBV7-9 and TRBJ2-5; the D gene is possibly TRBD2 (7 bases). Trimming cost V 1 base and J 2 bases, with 20 bases left between them. CDR3 size: 18 residues. Per the germline V gene, CDR1 is SEHNR and CDR2 is FQNEAQ (reference sequence). The CDR3: CASSLGQVGGPRQETQYF. CDR3 coding DNA: TGTGCCAGCAGCTTAGGCCAGGTCGGGGGGCCGAGGCAAGAGACCCAGTACTTC.

The chain carries TRBV3-1 and TRBJ1-2; TRBD1 might be the D (5 bases). The length of the CDR3 is 14 residues. V lost 3 bases and J lost 3, with 11 bases in between. Germline CDR1 is LGHDT and CDR2 is YNNKEL (reference sequence). CDR3 coding DNA: TGTGCCAGCAGCCATTGGGTGGGGGACTATGGCTACACCTTC. Translating it yields CASSHWVGDYGYTF.

This clonotype was seen ten or more times. V and J are TRBV4-2 and TRBJ1-6; D perhaps matches TRBD1 (5 bases). The CDR3 is 15 amino acids. The germline gives CDR1 LGHNA, CDR2 YNFKEQ. Trimming stripped 0 bases from V and 6 bases from J, with 9 bases between. CDR3 DNA: TGTGCCAGCAGCCAAGAGCAGGGTGCTAATTCACCCCTCCACTTT. Its protein product is CASSQEQGANSPLHF.

V and J are TRBV25-1 and TRBJ1-1; D call uncertain. Germline V gives CDR1 MGHDK, CDR2 SYGVNS. This CDR3 comprises 14 residues. V was cut by 7 bases and J by 6 bases, with 18 bases left in between. CDR3 sequence reads: CASIPGRTTSEAFF. CDR3 in DNA: TGTGCCAGCATCCCGGGCAGGACTACCTCTGAAGCTTTCTTT.

The sample holds a few counts of this clonotype. CDR3 region: CSVVGTGSTDTQYF. The CDR3 DNA reads TGCAGCGTGGTTGGGACAGGGAGCACAGATACGCAGTATTTT. The chain links TRBV29-1 to TRBJ2-3; 9 bases are shared with TRBD1. J gave up 0 bases and V 6 bases, and 4 bases lay outside the gene matches. The CDR3 runs 14 residues. Germline assignment: CDR1 SQVTM and CDR2 ANQGSEA.

Only a few counts were recorded for this clonotype. The gene calls are TRBV4-1 and TRBJ2-5, with 10 bases matching TRBD2. This CDR3 spans 16 amino acids. Germline values: CDR1 MGHRA, CDR2 YSYEKL. The V gene end was trimmed by 3 bases and the J gene end by 1 base; junction bases not matched to a gene: 5. The CDR3 sequence: CASSQPGLASQETQYF. CDR3 in DNA: TGCGCCAGCAGCCAGCCGGGACTAGCGAGCCAAGAGACCCAGTACTTC.

The CDR3 DNA reads as TGTGCCAGCGGCCCGACAGGGACTAGCGGGAAGACCCAGTACTTC. Translated: CASGPTGTSGKTQYF. This rearrangement joins TRBV7-2 to TRBJ2-5; 13 bases are a match to TRBD2. Germline loops: CDR1 SGHTA, CDR2 FQGNSA. The CDR3 is 15 amino acids. Trimming cost V 8 bases and J 6 bases; bases outside gene matches: 9.